These 18 T cell receptor beta chains originate from one sample sequenced in a study of blood T cell repertoires in COVID-19. Profiled with immunoSEQ multiplex PCR; TCRdb holds only in-frame clones, not every one. The sample consists of 110,000 to 150,000 clones, almost 80% of them appearing once. Sequences were obtained from peripheral blood. These receptors came from a man in his forties or fifties with active or convalescent COVID-19.

The V and J genes are TRBV30 and TRBJ1-4; 9 bases align to TRBD1. The V and J ends lost 0 bases and 4 bases, in that order; junction bases with no gene match: 3. The CDR3 length is 15 residues. Germline CDR1 GTSNPN, CDR2 SVGIG (reference sequence). The CDR3 loop reads CAWSVPGQGNEKLFF. CDR3 bases: TGTGCCTGGAGTGTACCGGGACAGGGTAATGAAAAACTGTTTTTT.

This clone was counted between two and nine times. This chain joins TRBV5-1 and TRBJ2-2, with D maybe TRBD2 (7 bases). The CDR3 has 17 residues. V dropped 0 bases and J dropped 5 bases, with 17 bases sitting between them. Germline V gene data show CDR1 as SGHRS and CDR2 as YFSETQ. The chain's CDR3 is CASSLAGGPSSTGELFF. CDR3 DNA sequence: TGCGCCAGCAGCTTGGCCGGGGGGCCGAGTTCGACCGGGGAGCTGTTTTTT.

V is TRBV28 and J is TRBJ1-1; D remains unclear. This CDR3 comprises 13 residues. Between the trimmed V and J ends, which lost 6 bases and 2 bases, there was a span of 10 bases. Germline assignment: CDR1 MDHEN and CDR2 SYDVKM. DNA of the CDR3: TGTGCCAGCAGAACGACACCCAACACTGAAGCTTTCTTT. Translating it yields CASRTTPNTEAFF.

The chain combines TRBV2 with TRBJ1-2; D not certain. Germline assignment: CDR1 SNHLY and CDR2 FYNNEI. The CDR3 has 14 residues. Trimming stripped 6 bases from V and 4 bases from J, with 15 bases between. Here the CDR3 reads CASSLGILSYGYTF. The CDR3 DNA sequence: TGTGCCAGCAGCCTCGGGATCCTATCCTATGGCTACACCTTC.

The chain employs TRBV7-3 and TRBJ2-2; 9 bases agree with TRBD1. The CDR3 loop spans 15 amino acids. V was pared by 6 bases and J by 1 base, with 3 bases of the junction left unmatched. Germline V gene sequence: CDR1 SGHTA, CDR2 FQGTGA. CDR3 nucleotides: TGTGCCAGCAGTTGGGACAGGGTGAACACCGGGGAGCTGTTTTTT. It encodes CASSWDRVNTGELFF.

The chain employs TRBV30 and TRBJ1-3; 8 nucleotides match TRBD1. Per germline, CDR1 GTSNPN and CDR2 SVGIG (reference sequence). The V and J ends lost 5 bases and 0 bases, in that order; junction bases with no gene match: 3. CDR3 length: 14 residues. The CDR3 protein is CAWGRGHSGNTIYF. The CDR3 nucleotides are TGTGCCTGGGGCAGGGGGCACTCTGGAAACACCATATATTTT.

This clone appeared once. The V call is TRBV3-1 (or the pseudogene TRBV3-2), the J call TRBJ1-3, with D unclear. CDR1 is LGHDT, CDR2 YNNKEL, per germline (reference sequence). This CDR3 contains 15 residues. Between the trimmed V and J ends, which lost 0 bases and 2 bases, there was a span of 8 bases. CDR3 nucleotides: TGTGCCAGCAGCCAAGATCACGGGGCTGGAAACACCATATATTTT. Its translation is CASSQDHGAGNTIYF.

V is TRBV5-1 and J is TRBJ2-5; 10 bases agree with TRBD2. The V gene's germline CDR1 is SGHRS and CDR2 YFSETQ. V was pared by 7 bases and J by 2 bases, with 17 bases of the junction left unmatched. The CDR3 totals 18 residues. CDR3 nucleotide sequence: TGCGCCAGCCTAACCACCGGAGCGGGAGGGCCGGGTCAAGAGACCCAGTACTTC. Translating gives CASLTTGAGGPGQETQYF.

The V call is TRBV10-3, the J call TRBJ2-4; TRBD2 might be the D (6 bases). The germline V and J ends were trimmed by 3 bases and 8 bases, with 20 bases remaining between them. This CDR3 is 16 amino acids long. Germline CDR1 is ENHRY and CDR2 is SYGVKD. CDR3 sequence (DNA): TGTGCCATCAGTGAATTGGAATCCGGGACTGGAGACATTCAGTACTTC. This translates into CAISELESGTGDIQYF.

This chain uses TRBV19 with TRBJ1-1; D remains ambiguous. Germline values: CDR1 LNHDA, CDR2 SQIVND (reference sequence). V dropped 6 bases and J dropped 3 bases, with 14 bases sitting between them. The CDR3 is made up of 14 amino acids. CDR3 residues: CASRTGRRDTEAFF. In DNA, the CDR3 is TGTGCCAGTAGGACGGGAAGACGTGACACTGAAGCTTTCTTT.

The J gene is TRBJ1-1, the V gene TRBV29-1; D gene ambiguous. The CDR3 is 12 amino acids. Germline V gene data show CDR1 as SQVTM and CDR2 as ANQGSEA. This CDR3 reads CRAGNMNTEAFF. CDR3 nucleotide sequence: TGCAGGGCGGGAAATATGAACACTGAAGCTTTCTTT.

The chain has TRBV7-8 and TRBJ2-7, with a tentative D call TRBD1 (6 bases). Trimming shortened V by 5 bases and J by 4 bases, and 18 bases separated the two germline ends. This CDR3 contains 15 residues. CDR1 and CDR2 from the germline V gene are SGHVS and FQNEAQ. The CDR3 reads CASSQGGGEDYEQYF. CDR3 nucleotide sequence: TGTGCCAGCAGCCAGGGTGGGGGCGAGGATTACGAGCAGTACTTC.

The genes are TRBV4-1 and TRBJ1-1; the D is unclear. This CDR3 spans 13 amino acids. Germline CDR1 is MGHRA and CDR2 is YSYEKL. Trimming stripped 1 base from V and 1 base from J, with 4 bases between. CDR3: CASSQVANTEAFF. The DNA for the CDR3 is TGCGCCAGCAGCCAAGTGGCGAACACTGAAGCTTTCTTT.

The chain carries TRBV28 and TRBJ2-3; 10 bases are a match to TRBD2. V shed 4 bases and J 6 bases; nucleotides not matched to a gene: 4. There are 14 residues in the CDR3. CDR1 and CDR2 from the germline V gene are MDHEN and SYDVKM. CDR3 amino acids: CASSWASGSDTQYF. Here the CDR3 DNA reads TGTGCCAGCAGTTGGGCTAGCGGGAGCGATACGCAGTATTTT.

The rearrangement joins TRBV6-5 to TRBJ2-1; D might be TRBD1 (6 bases). V shed 5 bases and J shed 7 bases, with 12 bases lying between them. Germline V gene data show CDR1 as MNHEY and CDR2 as SVGAGI. The CDR3 consists of 13 residues. For the CDR3, the DNA is TGTGCCAGCAGTCCGCAGGGGTTGAATGAGCAGTTCTTC. Translated: CASSPQGLNEQFF.

This rearrangement joins TRBV27 to TRBJ2-1, with 8 positions matching TRBD2. Germline V gives CDR1 MNHEY, CDR2 SMNVEV (reference sequence). V was clipped by 0 bases and J by 4 bases; unmatched bases: 11. The CDR3 sequence is 18 residues long. The CDR3 protein is CASSLSAGPGGAYNEQFF. The CDR3 nucleotides are TGTGCCAGCAGTTTATCCGCGGGACCGGGAGGGGCTTACAATGAGCAGTTCTTC.

The V and J genes are TRBV4-1 and TRBJ2-5; D may be TRBD1 (7 bases). Trimming took off 2 bases at V and 4 bases at J, with 17 bases between the two ends. The CDR3 spans 16 residues. Germline V gene sequence: CDR1 MGHRA, CDR2 YSYEKL. The CDR3 reads CASSQQGGSLGETQYF. In nucleotides, the CDR3 is TGCGCCAGCAGCCAACAGGGGGGATCTTTAGGAGAGACCCAGTACTTC.

The gene calls are TRBV5-1 and TRBJ2-7; D remains ambiguous. V was trimmed by 0 bases and J by 3 bases, leaving 7 bases between them. The CDR3 spans 13 residues. Germline CDR1 is SGHRS and CDR2 is YFSETQ. This chain's CDR3 is CASSLAPDYEQYF. The DNA of the CDR3 is TGCGCCAGCAGCTTGGCGCCAGACTACGAGCAGTACTTC.